Shown below are 25 T cell receptor beta chains from a single sample sequenced in a study of identical twins. TCRdb used MiXCR to reprocess the 5' RACE reads, holding one entry per CDR3 protein. Of some 630,000 distinct CDR3 sequences listed, roughly 6.6% are singletons. The same data also went into a second study, on yellow fever vaccine responses in identical twins.

The sequencing input was PBMCs. These TCRs come from a woman younger than 35 in good health.

The genes are TRBV21-1 and TRBJ2-2; the D call in the table, TRBD1, was not verified against the DNA. TRBV21-1 is a listed pseudogene. The CDR3 is 17 amino acids. The CDR3 loop is CASSNAPQGTNTGELFF. CDR3 DNA: TGTGCCAGCAGCAACGCACCCCAGGGAACGAACACCGGGGAGCTGTTTTTT.

This clonotype was counted many times. The chain employs TRBV9 and TRBJ2-1, with D unresolved. CDR3 length: 15 residues. The germline V gene has CDR1 SGDLS and CDR2 YYNGEE. V shed 2 bases and J shed 3 bases, with 12 bases lying between them. Here the CDR3 reads CASSVARSDYNEQFF. As DNA, the CDR3 is TGTGCCAGCAGCGTGGCCAGGTCCGACTACAATGAGCAGTTCTTC.

Many counts were recorded for this clonotype. This chain joins TRBV15 and TRBJ2-7; 10 bases fit TRBD2. The CDR3 totals 15 residues. The V gene end was trimmed by 0 bases and the J gene end by 4 bases; junction bases not matched to a gene: 3. Germline V lookup: CDR1 LNHNV, CDR2 YYDKDF (reference sequence). CDR3 sequence (DNA): TGTGCCACCAGCAGAGATAAGGGACTAGCGTACGAGCAGTACTTC. It translates to CATSRDKGLAYEQYF.

This clonotype was seen repeatedly, ten times or more. The chain carries TRBV6-5 and TRBJ1-1; 10 bases align to TRBD1. J lost 7 bases, V lost 5 bases, and 10 bases had no gene match. Germline V gives CDR1 MNHEY, CDR2 SVGAGI. There are 15 residues in the CDR3. For the CDR3, the DNA is TGTGCCAGCAGTCACCTCGACAGGGGGCGAGGTGAAGCTTTCTTT. The encoded protein is CASSHLDRGRGEAFF.

The chain couples TRBV7-9 to TRBJ1-4; D is undetermined. Looked up from germline, CDR1 is SEHNR and CDR2 is FQNEAQ (reference sequence). The CDR3 consists of 14 residues. Trimming took 3 bases from V and 6 from J, leaving 11 bases between them. In nucleotides, the CDR3 is TGTGCCAGCAGCTTGCTCGTGTTGGATGAAAAACTGTTTTTT. Residues: CASSLLVLDEKLFF.

This clonotype has only a few counts. The J gene is TRBJ1-3, the V gene TRBV3-1; D remains unclear. CDR3 length: 14 amino acids. Looked up from germline, CDR1 is LGHDT and CDR2 is YNNKEL (reference sequence). V lost 0 bases to trimming and J lost 4 bases, with 7 bases between them. CDR3 amino acids: CASSQEGRGNTIYF. The DNA for the CDR3 is TGTGCCAGCAGCCAAGAGGGCCGGGGAAACACCATATATTTT.

This clonotype was detected a few times. The CDR3: CASSQDKNIQYF. CDR3 nucleotides: TGTGCCAGCAGCCAGGACAAAAACATTCAGTACTTC. The chain has TRBV3-1 and TRBJ2-4; D remains unclear. Germline CDR1 reads LGHDT; CDR2 reads YNNKEL (reference sequence). V lost 3 bases, J lost 3 bases, and 3 bases lay in between. The length of the CDR3 is 12 residues.

CDR3 coding DNA: TGTGCCAGCAGCCGAGGGACTACCGCCACCGGGGAGCTGTTTTTT. This sequence encodes CASSRGTTATGELFF. The chain uses TRBV14 and TRBJ2-2; 7 bases map to TRBD2. Germline trimming cut 4 bases from V and 4 bases from J; bases unmatched to any gene: 6. The CDR3 is 15 amino acids. Germline CDR1 is SGHDN and CDR2 is FVKESK. The full variable domain, completed using reference TRBV14 and TRBJ2-2, is EAGVTQFPSHSVIEKGQTVTLRCDPISGHDNLYWYRRVMGKEIKFLLHFVKESKQDESGMPNNRFLAERTGGTYSTLKVQPAELEDSGVYFCASSRGTTATGELFFGEGSRLTVL.

This clonotype came up many times. The J gene is TRBJ2-1, the V gene TRBV5-1; 9 nucleotides align to TRBD2. Unmatched junction bases numbered 5, after V lost 4 bases and J lost 0 bases. Germline V CDR1 and CDR2: SGHRS, YFSETQ. CDR3 length: 16 amino acids. This CDR3 reads CASSAAGLASYNEQFF. The CDR3 nucleotides are TGCGCCAGCAGCGCGGCGGGACTAGCCTCCTACAATGAGCAGTTCTTC.

This clonotype was recorded many times. The rearrangement uses TRBV20-1 and TRBJ2-7; D is uncertain. Looked up from germline, CDR1 is DFQATT and CDR2 is SNEGSKA (reference sequence). V was pared by 0 bases and J by 4 bases, with 16 bases between. This CDR3 has 15 amino acids. The CDR3 here is CSARDWARMGYEQYF. CDR3 in DNA: TGCAGTGCTAGAGATTGGGCGAGAATGGGTTACGAGCAGTACTTC.

A remark on this clonotype: Its ends do not fully match the called genes, so a read error is possible. V usage is TRBV6-1 and J usage is TRBJ2-2, with 12 positions matching TRBD1. CDR3 length: 15 residues. The germline CDR1 and CDR2 sequences are MNHNS and SASEGT. The CDR3 coding sequence is TGTGCCAGCAGTACCGGGACAGGGGGCCCCGGGGGGCTGTTTTTT. This encodes CASSTGTGGPGGLFF.

J is TRBJ2-1 and V is TRBV4-1, with D possibly being TRBD2 (6 bases). Germline V gives CDR1 MGHRA, CDR2 YSYEKL. There are 16 residues in the CDR3. V was cut by 0 bases and J by 4 bases, with 13 bases left in between. The CDR3 DNA is TGCGCCAGCAGCCAAGATGGCGGGGTCAAATACAATGAGCAGTTCTTC. This encodes CASSQDGGVKYNEQFF.

This clonotype was detected many times. The chain links TRBV5-6 to TRBJ2-2; TRBD1 agrees at 7 bases. The germline CDR1 and CDR2 sequences are SGHDT and YYEEEE. The CDR3 is 16 residues long. V dropped 2 bases and J dropped 3; count of bases not matched to a gene: 7. As DNA, the CDR3 is TGTGCCAGCAGCTTAAAGGGGGCGAAGGACACCGGGGAGCTGTTTTTT. Its translation: CASSLKGAKDTGELFF.

This clonotype was seen a handful of times. The chain combines TRBV20-1 with TRBJ2-4; 13 positions agree with TRBD2. CDR3 size: 15 residues. CDR1 and CDR2 from the germline V gene are DFQATT and SNEGSKA (reference sequence). V lost 6 bases, J lost 5 bases, and 7 bases stayed unmatched. The CDR3 reads CSAETSGGAQNIQYF. CDR3 bases: TGCAGTGCGGAAACTAGCGGGGGGGCCCAAAACATTCAGTACTTC.

This clonotype was detected only a few times. The genes are TRBV7-3 and TRBJ1-6, with D perhaps TRBD1 (5 bases). Trimming cost V 5 bases and J 7 bases, with 9 bases left between them. The germline CDR1 and CDR2 sequences are SGHTA and FQGTGA. The CDR3 has 13 residues. CDR3 sequence reads: CASSPRANSPLHF. The CDR3 coding sequence is TGTGCCAGCAGCCCCAGGGCGAATTCACCCCTCCACTTT.

The CDR3 DNA reads as TGTGCCAGCAGTGAGGGGTCCGTCCTGAATCCCGGGGAGCTGTTTTTT. Translated, it gives CASSEGSVLNPGELFF. This chain joins TRBV28 and TRBJ2-2; possibly TRBD1 or TRBD2 for D (5 bases each). This CDR3 has 16 amino acids. Trimming cost V 5 bases and J 6 bases, with 19 bases left between them. The germline CDR1 and CDR2 sequences are MDHEN and SYDVKM.

CDR3 nucleotides: TGCAGCGTTATCCTTATCGCCGGGGCCGGAGAGACCCAGTACTTC. It yields the protein CSVILIAGAGETQYF. The chain is built from TRBV29-1 and TRBJ2-5; perhaps D is TRBD1 or TRBD2 (5 bases each). Per germline, CDR1 SQVTM and CDR2 ANQGSEA. V was trimmed by 5 bases and J by 4 bases, leaving 20 bases between them. This CDR3 comprises 15 residues.

This clonotype was picked up a small number of times. The chain uses TRBV20-1 and TRBJ2-1, with D unclear. The V gene lost 6 bases and the J gene lost 2 bases, with 11 bases spanning the gap. Germline V lookup: CDR1 DFQATT, CDR2 SNEGSKA (reference sequence). CDR3 size: 13 residues. The CDR3 loop is CSADPQAYNEQFF. CDR3 in DNA: TGCAGTGCCGACCCCCAGGCCTACAATGAGCAGTTCTTC.

Details on this clonotype: At one of its ends the junction is not consistent with the germline gene, which may arise from a read error. This chain uses TRBV12-3 or TRBV12-4 with TRBJ2-1; TRBD2 matches at 14 bases. The CDR3 has 16 residues. The CDR3 reads CASRRTSGRTYKEQFF. CDR3 sequence (DNA): TGTGCCAGCAGGAGGACTAGCGGGAGGACCTACAAAGAGCAGTTCTTC.

This clonotype was recorded at least ten times. The V call is TRBV10-3, the J call TRBJ2-5, with 10 bases lining up with TRBD2. The CDR3 is 15 residues long. Germline-derived CDR1 and CDR2 are ENHRY and SYGVKD. V was pared by 5 bases and J by 2 bases, with 5 bases of the junction left unmatched. CDR3: CAISPSGGVQETQYF. CDR3 DNA sequence: TGTGCCATCAGTCCGAGCGGGGGGGTTCAAGAGACCCAGTACTTC.

V usage is TRBV10-3 and J usage is TRBJ2-1; D is unresolved. The germline V and J ends were trimmed by 0 bases and 8 bases, with 14 bases remaining between them. CDR3 size: 15 residues. From germline, CDR1 is ENHRY and CDR2 SYGVKD. This CDR3 reads CAISESGTGIYEQFF. The CDR3 nucleotides are TGTGCCATCAGTGAGTCCGGCACTGGAATCTATGAGCAGTTCTTC.

This clonotype showed up just a few times. The chain couples TRBV27 to TRBJ2-7, with a possible D match to TRBD2 (5 bases). Trimming stripped 6 bases from V and 1 base from J, with 10 bases between. CDR3 length: 13 amino acids. Germline loops: CDR1 MNHEY, CDR2 SMNVEV (reference sequence). The CDR3 sequence is CASSPPGSYEQYV. The DNA for the CDR3 is TGTGCCAGCAGCCCCCCGGGGTCCTACGAGCAGTACGTC.

The rearrangement joins TRBV13 to TRBJ2-7; D is uncertain. In germline, CDR1 is PRHDT, CDR2 FYEKMQ (reference sequence). The V gene lost 5 bases and the J gene lost 2 bases, with 16 bases spanning the gap. The CDR3 runs 15 residues. CDR3 sequence: CASSRKPDGPYEQYF. The CDR3 coding sequence is TGTGCCAGCAGCCGCAAGCCGGACGGGCCCTACGAGCAGTACTTC. Variable domain in full (rest from reference TRBV13 and TRBJ2-7): AAGVIQSPRHLIKEKRETATLKCYPIPRHDTVYWYQQGPGQDPQFLISFYEKMQSDKGSIPDRFSAQQFSDYHSELNMSSLELGDSALYFCASSRKPDGPYEQYFGPGTRLTVT.

This clonotype showed up many times. The chain recombines TRBV3-1 with TRBJ2-1; 10 bases agree with TRBD2. Per germline, CDR1 LGHDT and CDR2 YNNKEL (reference sequence). CDR3 size: 19 residues. V dropped 2 bases and J dropped 0; count of bases not matched to a gene: 10. Here the CDR3 reads CASSQTSGATYSSYNEQFF. The CDR3 coding sequence is TGTGCCAGCAGCCAAACTAGCGGGGCGACTTATAGCTCCTACAATGAGCAGTTCTTC.

The V and J genes are TRBV2 and TRBJ2-7; 7 bases map to TRBD1. After removal of 6 bases from V and 2 bases from J, the junction contained 10 bases not matched to a gene. In germline, CDR1 is SNHLY, CDR2 FYNNEI. CDR3 length equals 15 residues. The CDR3 is CASRESWDRTYEQYF. For the CDR3, the DNA is TGTGCCAGCAGGGAGTCCTGGGACAGAACCTACGAGCAGTACTTC. The whole variable domain, filled in from reference TRBV2 and TRBJ2-7, reads EPEVTQTPSHQVTQMGQEVILRCVPISNHLYFYWYRQILGQKVEFLVSFYNNEISEKSEIFDDQFSVERPDGSNFTLKIRSTKLEDSAMYFCASRESWDRTYEQYFGPGTRLTVT.